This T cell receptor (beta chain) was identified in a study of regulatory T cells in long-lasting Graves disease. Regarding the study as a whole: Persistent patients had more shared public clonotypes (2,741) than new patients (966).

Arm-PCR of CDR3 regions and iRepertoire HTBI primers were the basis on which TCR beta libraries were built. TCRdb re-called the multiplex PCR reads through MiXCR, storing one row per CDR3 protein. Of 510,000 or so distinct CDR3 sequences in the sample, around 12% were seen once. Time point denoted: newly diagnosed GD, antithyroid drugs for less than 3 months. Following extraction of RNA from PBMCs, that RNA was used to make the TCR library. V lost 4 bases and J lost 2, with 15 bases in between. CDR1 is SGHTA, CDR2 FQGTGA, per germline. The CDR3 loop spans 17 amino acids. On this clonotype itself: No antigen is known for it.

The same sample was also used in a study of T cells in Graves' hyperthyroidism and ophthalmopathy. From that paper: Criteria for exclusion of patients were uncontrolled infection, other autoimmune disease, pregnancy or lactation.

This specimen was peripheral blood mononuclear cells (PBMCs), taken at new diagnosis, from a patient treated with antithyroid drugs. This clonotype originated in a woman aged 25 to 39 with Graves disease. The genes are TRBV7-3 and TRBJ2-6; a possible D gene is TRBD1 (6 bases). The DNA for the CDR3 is TGTGCCAGCAGCTCGACCTATTCAGGGGCTGGGGCCAACGTCCTGACTTTC. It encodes CASSSTYSGAGANVLTF.